Below are 9 T cell receptor beta chains sequenced from a single sample in a study of T cells in localized non-small cell lung cancer. Using immunoSEQ multiplex PCR, the repertoire was profiled, and TCRdb retains in-frame clones only, with some absent. The table records 2,000 to 3,000 clones, 30% to 45% of them present only once. This sample comprised normal lung tissue next to the tumor, obtained before any cancer treatment. Source of these receptors: a woman between 40 and 69 years old with stage II squamous cell lung carcinoma.

The chain joins TRBV19 to TRBJ1-1; D perhaps matches TRBD1 (5 bases). Germline assignment: CDR1 LNHDA and CDR2 SQIVND (reference sequence). V lost 9 bases and J 0 bases, leaving 20 bases between the germline ends. This CDR3 has 16 residues. The CDR3 bases are TGTGCCAGCAGGGCGCGACTCGGGACGGTGAACACTGAAGCTTTCTTT. Translated: CASRARLGTVNTEAFF.

As for this clone: A read error may account for a junction end that differs from germline. The DNA contains a base that is ambiguous or unread; its residue becomes X. The rearrangement joins TRBV29-1 to TRBJ1-1; TRBD1 is a possible D gene (6 bases). CDR3 length equals 12 residues. Germline V gene data show CDR1 as SQVTM and CDR2 as ANQGSEA. In nucleotides, the CDR3 is TGCAGCGTTGGGGGGCGCAGCACTRAAGCTTTCTTT. Protein product: CSVGGRSTXAFF.

The chain joins TRBV18 to TRBJ1-4; D is ambiguous. The V end was cut by 6 bases, the J end by 8 bases, with 19 bases between. The germline CDR1 and CDR2 sequences are KGHSH and LQKENI. The CDR3 consists of 15 residues. In nucleotides, the CDR3 is TGTGCCAGCTCGCCGATCGGGGAGGAAAAAGAAAAACTGTTTTTT. Its protein is CASSPIGEEKEKLFF.

The rearrangement joins TRBV28 to TRBJ2-5; D might be TRBD1 or TRBD2, each matching 5 bases. From germline, CDR1 is MDHEN and CDR2 SYDVKM. The CDR3 extends over 15 amino acids. Trimming took off 4 bases at V and 2 bases at J, with 14 bases between the two ends. The CDR3 loop reads CASSSGTSRQETQYF. CDR3 bases: TGTGCCAGCAGTTCCGGGACCTCCAGGCAAGAGACCCAGTACTTC.

This clone was counted between two and nine times. The V call is TRBV10-2, the J call TRBJ1-1, with 8 bases fitting TRBD1. From germline, CDR1 is WSHSY and CDR2 SAAADI. The CDR3 runs 14 residues. J lost 6 bases, V lost 4 bases, and 7 bases had no gene match. CDR3 sequence (DNA): TGCGCCAGCAGTGGACAGGGGAGGTTCGCTGAAGCTTTCTTT. Encoded protein: CASSGQGRFAEAFF.

This rearrangement joins TRBV6-7 to TRBJ2-1; 11 bases align to TRBD2. TRBV6-7 is treated as an ORF (open reading frame) with a function not yet certain. The CDR3 runs to 19 residues. The ends lost 0 bases at V and 7 bases at J; junction bases unmatched: 14. The CDR3 bases are TGTGCCAGCAGTTACTCTGAGGTAGCGGGGGGGCGGAATTATAATGAGCAGTTCTTC. It is translated as CASSYSEVAGGRNYNEQFF.

The sample holds a few counts of this clone. CDR3: CASSEIQGARTEAFF. As DNA, the CDR3 is TGTGCCAGCAGTGAAATACAGGGGGCGCGTACTGAAGCTTTCTTT. The chain has TRBV9 and TRBJ1-1; 9 positions agree with TRBD1. Germline V gene sequence: CDR1 SGDLS, CDR2 YYNGEE. This CDR3 contains 15 residues. Germline trimming cut 5 bases from V and 5 bases from J; bases unmatched to any gene: 10.

Judged by abundance, this clone is medium-sized (0.01 to 0.1%). The genes are TRBV11-3 and TRBJ2-3; tentatively, D is TRBD1 (7 bases). Germline V gene lookup returns CDR1 SGHNT and CDR2 YENEEA. The ends were cut back, 5 bases at V and 3 bases at J, with 18 bases in the middle. This CDR3 comprises 16 residues. CDR3 sequence: CASSPGGRIITDTQYF. The DNA for the CDR3 is TGTGCCAGCAGCCCAGGGGGGCGCATAATTACAGATACGCAGTATTTT. Looking up the rest from reference TRBV11-3 and TRBJ2-3 gives the full variable domain: EAGVVQSPRYKIIEKKQPVAFWCNPISGHNTLYWYLQNLGQGPELLIRYENEEAVDDSQLPKDRFSAERLKGVDSTLKIQPAELGDSAVYLCASSPGGRIITDTQYFGPGTRLTVL.

The V gene is TRBV18, the J gene TRBJ2-5, with 8 bases matching TRBD1. The CDR3 sequence is 17 residues long. In germline, CDR1 is KGHSH, CDR2 LQKENI. V dropped 4 bases and J dropped 5; count of bases not matched to a gene: 15. The DNA for the CDR3 is TGTGCCAGCTCACGGTCGGTAGGGGACAGGATTGTGGAGACCCAGTACTTC. Translation gives CASSRSVGDRIVETQYF.